The 23 T cell receptor beta chains below were found in one sample sequenced in a study of cytomegalovirus exposure and HLA in healthy donors. Primers for the PCR totalled 60 Vbeta and 13 Jbeta. Here immunoSEQ multiplex PCR was the method, and the copy in TCRdb shows in-frame clones only, minus some. Here the sample spans 150,000 to 200,000 clones, around four fifths being singletons. Source material: PBMCs. Source of these receptors: a man in his thirties or forties in good health and CMV-seronegative.

This chain joins TRBV27 and TRBJ2-1; D unclear. The CDR3 runs 13 residues. The V and J ends lost 7 bases and 3 bases respectively, with 10 bases between them. The germline V gene has CDR1 MNHEY and CDR2 SMNVEV (reference sequence). The CDR3 protein is CASIGSLYNEQFF. The CDR3 DNA sequence: TGTGCCAGCATAGGTAGCCTCTACAATGAGCAGTTCTTC.

This clone appeared a single time. This rearrangement joins TRBV10-1 to TRBJ2-3; a weak D match, TRBD2 (5 bases). Germline values: CDR1 WNHNN, CDR2 SYGVQD (reference sequence). V lost 3 bases to trimming and J lost 0 bases, with 7 bases between them. The CDR3 spans 14 residues. CDR3 nucleotide sequence: TGCGCCAGCAGTGATAGCGCCAGCACAGATACGCAGTATTTT. This translates into CASSDSASTDTQYF.

The chain's CDR3 is CASSPTAYGYTF. Here the CDR3 DNA reads TGTGCCAGCAGCCCGACAGCCTATGGCTACACCTTC. This chain joins TRBV7-2 and TRBJ1-2; possibly TRBD1 for D (5 bases). The CDR3 loop spans 12 amino acids. The V end lost 5 bases, the J end lost 4 bases, and 8 bases lay between the germline ends. The germline V gene encodes CDR1 SGHTA and CDR2 FQGNSA.

This clone has a single count. The V call is TRBV19, the J call TRBJ1-5; TRBD1 matches 7 bases. V shed 3 bases, J shed 2 bases, and the junction held 4 bases outside the gene matches. CDR3 length: 15 residues. Germline CDR1 reads LNHDA; CDR2 reads SQIVND (reference sequence). The CDR3 nucleotides read TGTGCCAGTAGTATCACAGGGGCGGGCAATCAGCCCCAGCATTTT. Translation: CASSITGAGNQPQHF.

About this clone itself: Other DNA sequences in the same sample also yield this CDR3. The chain combines TRBV7-9 with TRBJ2-7; possibly TRBD1 for D (6 bases). This CDR3 has 12 amino acids. The germline CDR1 and CDR2 sequences are SEHNR and FQNEAQ (reference sequence). Trimming took 4 bases from V and 4 from J, leaving 8 bases between them. The CDR3 sequence is CASSSQGYEQYF. DNA for the CDR3: TGTGCCAGCAGCTCACAGGGTTACGAGCAGTACTTC.

There are a few counts of this clone. J is TRBJ2-3 and V is TRBV2; a possible D gene is TRBD2 (6 bases). Germline CDR1 SNHLY, CDR2 FYNNEI. Trimming left V 7 bases short and J 3 bases short, with 11 bases between. The CDR3 spans 13 residues. The CDR3 DNA sequence: TGTGCCAGCACGCGGGGCGAGACAGATACGCAGTATTTT. Translation: CASTRGETDTQYF.

The chain carries TRBV18 and TRBJ2-5, with 8 bases identical to TRBD1. The CDR3 runs 16 residues. CDR1 and CDR2 (germline): KGHSH, LQKENI. Trimming cost V 1 base and J 5 bases; bases outside gene matches: 9. The CDR3 reads CASSPLGQEIWETQYF. The CDR3 coding sequence is TGTGCCAGCTCACCACTGGGACAGGAGATTTGGGAGACCCAGTACTTC.

The chain carries TRBV18 and TRBJ2-5, with TRBD2 matching 13 bases. Germline lookup yields CDR1 KGHSH and CDR2 LQKENI. J was trimmed by 5 bases and V by 4 bases; bases with no gene match: 4. The CDR3 totals 15 residues. CDR3 protein: CASSQGLAGEETQYF. CDR3 nucleotide sequence: TGTGCCAGCTCACAAGGACTAGCGGGAGAGGAGACCCAGTACTTC.

This clone was recorded once. This rearrangement joins TRBV7-9 to TRBJ2-1; 12 bases line up with TRBD2. V shed 4 bases, J shed 9 bases, and the junction held 7 bases outside the gene matches. The length of the CDR3 is 15 residues. Per germline, CDR1 SEHNR and CDR2 FQNEAQ (reference sequence). The CDR3 here is CASSSPSGGAIEQFF. The CDR3 DNA reads TGTGCCAGCAGCTCGCCTAGCGGGGGGGCCATTGAGCAGTTCTTC.

This clone turned up a few times. This chain connects TRBV30 to TRBJ2-3, with a tentative D call TRBD2 (6 bases). The CDR3 loop spans 14 amino acids. Per the germline V gene, CDR1 is GTSNPN and CDR2 is SVGIG (reference sequence). Trimming took 4 bases from V and 5 from J, leaving 16 bases between them. CDR3 DNA sequence: TGTGCCTGGAACGCCCCGGGAGTGAGAGATACGCAGTATTTT. As protein: CAWNAPGVRDTQYF. The variable domain in full, completed from reference TRBV30 and TRBJ2-3, reads SQTIHQWPATLVQPVGSPLSLECTVEGTSNPNLYWYRQAAGRGLQLLFYSVGIGQISSEVPQNLSASRPQDRQFILSSKKLLLSDSGFYLCAWNAPGVRDTQYFGPGTRLTVL.

The rearrangement links TRBV30 to TRBJ2-2; a weak D match, TRBD1 (5 bases). The CDR3 has 14 residues. Germline V gene lookup returns CDR1 GTSNPN and CDR2 SVGIG (reference sequence). V was shortened by 0 bases and J by 5 bases, with 10 bases between the two germline ends. Here the CDR3 DNA reads TGTGCCTGGAGTGTAGGTTACAGGACCGGGGAGCTGTTTTTT. Residues: CAWSVGYRTGELFF.

The sample holds one count of this clone. The J gene is TRBJ1-1, the V gene TRBV19; D remains unclear. V was clipped by 3 bases and J by 4 bases, with 12 bases between them. In germline, CDR1 is LNHDA, CDR2 SQIVND (reference sequence). This CDR3 contains 14 residues. CDR3 amino acids: CASSIEARSTEAFF. The CDR3, as DNA: TGTGCCAGTAGTATTGAGGCCAGAAGCACTGAAGCTTTCTTT.

J is TRBJ1-6 and V is TRBV7-6; 10 bases align to TRBD1. Germline V gene data show CDR1 as SGHVS and CDR2 as FNYEAQ. Trimming cost V 3 bases and J 8 bases; bases outside gene matches: 4. The CDR3 covers 15 residues. CDR3 amino acids: CASSLDRGRDSPLHF. Here the CDR3 DNA reads TGTGCCAGCAGCTTGGACAGGGGGAGGGATTCACCCCTCCACTTT. Combining the CDR3 with reference TRBV7-6 and TRBJ1-6 gives the whole variable domain GAGVSQSPRYKVTKRGQDVALRCDPISGHVSLYWYRQALGQGPEFLTYFNYEAQQDKSGLPNDRFSAERPEGSISTLTIQRTEQRDSAMYRCASSLDRGRDSPLHFGNGTRLTVT.

This chain joins TRBV30 and TRBJ1-6; D is perhaps TRBD1 (5 bases). Looked up from germline, CDR1 is GTSNPN and CDR2 is SVGIG (reference sequence). Trimming removed 2 bases at V and 7 bases at J, with 12 bases between. The CDR3 length is 14 residues. CDR3 residues: CAWSIGQGNSPLHF. Here the CDR3 DNA reads TGTGCCTGGAGTATCGGGCAGGGCAATTCACCCCTCCACTTT.

The rearrangement joins TRBV9 to TRBJ2-2; D perhaps matches TRBD1 (5 bases). The germline V gene has CDR1 SGDLS and CDR2 YYNGEE. The V gene lost 4 bases and the J gene lost 5 bases, with 9 bases spanning the gap. The CDR3 spans 13 residues. The CDR3 DNA sequence: TGTGCCAGCAGCCCCCAGGGTACCGGGGAGCTGTTTTTT. Encoded protein: CASSPQGTGELFF.

CDR3 DNA sequence: TGCGCCAGCAGCCAAGATGAGACGGGATCCTACGAGCAGTACTTC. As protein: CASSQDETGSYEQYF. The V call is TRBV4-3, the J call TRBJ2-7, with D perhaps matching TRBD2 (5 bases). Between the trimmed V and J ends, which lost 0 bases and 1 base, there was a span of 10 bases. This CDR3 has 15 amino acids. In germline, CDR1 is LGHNA, CDR2 YSLEER.

The gene calls are TRBV7-3 and TRBJ1-1; D not certain. CDR3 length: 13 amino acids. Trimming removed 4 bases from V and 5 bases from J, with 11 bases in between. CDR1 is SGHTA and CDR2 is FQGTGA in the germline V gene. The CDR3 sequence: CASSSSRRTEAFF. The DNA for the CDR3 is TGTGCCAGCAGCTCCAGCAGGAGGACTGAAGCTTTCTTT.

The chain has TRBV7-9 and TRBJ1-1; D not certain. The CDR3 has 11 residues. The germline V and J ends were trimmed by 4 bases and 3 bases, with 3 bases remaining between them. CDR1 SEHNR and CDR2 FQNEAQ come from the germline V gene (reference sequence). Here the CDR3 DNA reads TGTGCCAGCAGCTCATACACTGAAGCTTTCTTT. This gives the protein CASSSYTEAFF.

The chain joins TRBV11-3 to TRBJ2-3; D is perhaps TRBD1 (5 bases). Germline V gene data show CDR1 as SGHNT and CDR2 as YENEEA. Trimming pared 1 base from V and 1 base from J, leaving 12 bases between. The CDR3 spans 16 residues. CDR3 bases: TGTGCCAGCAGCTTAGCATTTTTAGGGGGCACAGATACGCAGTATTTT. Translating it yields CASSLAFLGGTDTQYF. Drawing the rest from reference TRBV11-3 and TRBJ2-3, the complete variable domain is EAGVVQSPRYKIIEKKQPVAFWCNPISGHNTLYWYLQNLGQGPELLIRYENEEAVDDSQLPKDRFSAERLKGVDSTLKIQPAELGDSAVYLCASSLAFLGGTDTQYFGPGTRLTVL.

This clone was counted a single time. V gene TRBV7-9 combines with J gene TRBJ1-5; unclear D gene. CDR3 length equals 15 residues. Germline V gene lookup returns CDR1 SEHNR and CDR2 FQNEAQ (reference sequence). V lost 1 base and J lost 3, with 10 bases in between. Here the CDR3 reads CASSLGRRDNQPQHF. The CDR3 DNA reads TGTGCCAGCAGCTTAGGACGGCGGGACAATCAGCCCCAGCATTTT.

The chain has TRBV5-1 and TRBJ2-5, with D perhaps TRBD2 (5 bases). V dropped 4 bases and J dropped 5 bases, with 15 bases sitting between them. CDR3 length: 14 residues. Germline CDR1 and CDR2: SGHRS and YFSETQ. DNA for the CDR3: TGCGCCAGCAGCACGGGCCCTACGGGGGAGACCCAGTACTTC. It is translated as CASSTGPTGETQYF.

The gene calls are TRBV25-1 and TRBJ1-2, with D unresolved. V shed 2 bases and J shed 8 bases, with 21 bases lying between them. The V gene's germline CDR1 is MGHDK and CDR2 SYGVNS. This CDR3 is 16 amino acids long. CDR3 sequence (DNA): TGTGCCAGCAGTGAAAGGTTCGATAGGCCAAAGCGGGGCTACACCTTC. Amino acids: CASSERFDRPKRGYTF.

Only a few counts were recorded for this clone. This sequence joins TRBV7-3 and TRBJ2-2; tentative D call: TRBD2 (6 bases). Germline-derived CDR1 and CDR2 are SGHTA and FQGTGA. The ends were cut back, 5 bases at V and 0 bases at J, with 10 bases in the middle. The CDR3 length is 15 residues. CDR3 nucleotide sequence: TGTGCCAGCAGCGGGGGGACGCCGAACACCGGGGAGCTGTTTTTT. It encodes CASSGGTPNTGELFF.